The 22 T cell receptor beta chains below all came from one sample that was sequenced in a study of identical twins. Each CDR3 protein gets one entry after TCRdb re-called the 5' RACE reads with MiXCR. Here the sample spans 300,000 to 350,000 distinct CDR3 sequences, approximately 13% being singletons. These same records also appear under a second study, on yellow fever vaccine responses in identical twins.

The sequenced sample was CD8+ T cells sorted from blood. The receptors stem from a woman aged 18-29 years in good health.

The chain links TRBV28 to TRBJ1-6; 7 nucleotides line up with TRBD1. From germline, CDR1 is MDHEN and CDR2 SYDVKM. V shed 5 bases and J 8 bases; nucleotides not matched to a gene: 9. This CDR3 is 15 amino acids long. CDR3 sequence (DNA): TGTGCCAGCAGTCAAGACAGGGCGCGAGATTCACCCCTCCACTTT. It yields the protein CASSQDRARDSPLHF.

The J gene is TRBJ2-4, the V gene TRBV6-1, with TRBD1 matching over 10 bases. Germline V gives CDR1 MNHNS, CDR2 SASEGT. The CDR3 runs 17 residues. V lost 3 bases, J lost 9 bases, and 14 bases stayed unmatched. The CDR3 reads CASSDLTGGIMTGIQYF. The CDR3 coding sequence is TGTGCCAGCAGTGACCTGACAGGGGGCATTATGACTGGCATTCAGTACTTC.

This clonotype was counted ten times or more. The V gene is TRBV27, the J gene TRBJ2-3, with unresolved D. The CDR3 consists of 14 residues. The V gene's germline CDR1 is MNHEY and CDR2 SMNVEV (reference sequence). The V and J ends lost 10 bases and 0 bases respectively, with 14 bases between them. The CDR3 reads CATSIGPSTDTQYF. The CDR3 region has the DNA TGTGCCACCAGCATCGGGCCTAGCACAGATACGCAGTATTTT.

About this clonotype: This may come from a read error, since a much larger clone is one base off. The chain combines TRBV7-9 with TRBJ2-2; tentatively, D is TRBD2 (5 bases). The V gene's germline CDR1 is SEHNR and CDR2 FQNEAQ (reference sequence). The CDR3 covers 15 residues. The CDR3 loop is CASSPSTVNTGKLFF. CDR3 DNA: TGTGCCAGCAGCCCTAGCACAGTGAACACCGGGAAGCTGTTTTTT.

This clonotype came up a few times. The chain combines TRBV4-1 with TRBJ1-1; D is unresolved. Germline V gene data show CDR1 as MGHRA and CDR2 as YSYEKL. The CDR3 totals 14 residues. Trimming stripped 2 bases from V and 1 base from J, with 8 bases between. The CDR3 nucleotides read TGCGCCAGCAGCCAATTTTTAGGGAACACTGAAGCTTTCTTT. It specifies CASSQFLGNTEAFF.

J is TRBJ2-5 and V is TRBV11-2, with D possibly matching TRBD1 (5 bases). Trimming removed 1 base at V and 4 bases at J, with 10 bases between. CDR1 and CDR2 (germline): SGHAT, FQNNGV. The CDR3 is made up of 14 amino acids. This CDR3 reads CASSLVERGETQYF. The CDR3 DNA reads TGTGCCAGCAGCTTAGTAGAAAGGGGAGAGACCCAGTACTTC.

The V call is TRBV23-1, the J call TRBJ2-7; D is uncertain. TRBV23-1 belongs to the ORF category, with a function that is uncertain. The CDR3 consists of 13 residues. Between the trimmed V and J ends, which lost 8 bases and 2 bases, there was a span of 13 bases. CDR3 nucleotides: TGCGCCAGCTCCCATTCTAGGGCCTACGAGCAGTACTTC. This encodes CASSHSRAYEQYF.

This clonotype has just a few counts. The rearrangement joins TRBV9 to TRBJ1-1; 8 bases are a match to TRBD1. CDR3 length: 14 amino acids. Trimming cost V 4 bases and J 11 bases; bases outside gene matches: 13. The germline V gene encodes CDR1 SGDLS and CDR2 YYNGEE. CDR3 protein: CASSPAGTGLLAFF. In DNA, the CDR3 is TGTGCCAGCAGCCCAGCCGGGACAGGTTTGCTCGCTTTCTTT.

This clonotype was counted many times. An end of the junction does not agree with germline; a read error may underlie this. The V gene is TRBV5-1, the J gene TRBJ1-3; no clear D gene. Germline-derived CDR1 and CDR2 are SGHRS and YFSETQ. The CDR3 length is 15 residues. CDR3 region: CASSLEGAVGDTIYF. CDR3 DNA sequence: TGCGCCAGCAGCTTGGAGGGCGCGGTTGGAGACACCATATATTTT.

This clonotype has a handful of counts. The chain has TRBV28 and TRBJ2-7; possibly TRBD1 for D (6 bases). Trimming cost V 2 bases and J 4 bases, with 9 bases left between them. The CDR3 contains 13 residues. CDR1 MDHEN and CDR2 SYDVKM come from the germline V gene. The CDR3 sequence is CASSLGGHYEQYV. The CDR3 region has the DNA TGTGCCAGCAGTTTAGGGGGACATTACGAGCAGTACGTC.

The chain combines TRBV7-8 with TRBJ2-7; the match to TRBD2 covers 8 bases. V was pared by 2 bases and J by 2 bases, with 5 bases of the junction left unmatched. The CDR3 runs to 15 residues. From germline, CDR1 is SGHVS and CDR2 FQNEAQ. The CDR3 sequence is CASSLSGRGTYEQYF. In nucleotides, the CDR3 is TGTGCCAGCAGCTTATCCGGGAGGGGAACCTACGAGCAGTACTTC. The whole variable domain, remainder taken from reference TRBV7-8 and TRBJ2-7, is GAGVSQSPRYKVAKRGQDVALRCDPISGHVSLFWYQQALGQGPEFLTYFQNEAQLDKSGLPSDRFFAERPEGSVSTLKIQRTQQEDSAVYLCASSLSGRGTYEQYFGPGTRLTVT.

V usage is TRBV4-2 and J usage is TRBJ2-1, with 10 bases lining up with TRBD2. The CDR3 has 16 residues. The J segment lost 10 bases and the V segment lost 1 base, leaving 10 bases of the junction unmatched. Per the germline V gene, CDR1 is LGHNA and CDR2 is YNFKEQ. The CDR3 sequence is CASSQVVAGGQDEQFF. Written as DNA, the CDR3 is TGTGCCAGCAGCCAAGTAGTAGCGGGGGGCCAGGACGAGCAGTTCTTC.

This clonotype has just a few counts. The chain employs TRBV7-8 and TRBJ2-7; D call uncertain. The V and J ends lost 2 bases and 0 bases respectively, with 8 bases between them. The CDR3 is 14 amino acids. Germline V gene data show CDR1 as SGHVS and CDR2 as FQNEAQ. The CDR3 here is CASSLRAYSYEQYF. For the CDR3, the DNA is TGTGCCAGCAGCTTACGGGCGTACTCCTACGAGCAGTACTTC.

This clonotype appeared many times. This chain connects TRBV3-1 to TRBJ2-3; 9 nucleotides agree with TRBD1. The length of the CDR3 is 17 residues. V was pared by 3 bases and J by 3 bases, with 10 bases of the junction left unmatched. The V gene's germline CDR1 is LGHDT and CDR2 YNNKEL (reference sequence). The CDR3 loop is CASSHPPTGGNTDTQYF. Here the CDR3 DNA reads TGTGCCAGCAGCCATCCCCCGACAGGGGGAAATACAGATACGCAGTATTTT.

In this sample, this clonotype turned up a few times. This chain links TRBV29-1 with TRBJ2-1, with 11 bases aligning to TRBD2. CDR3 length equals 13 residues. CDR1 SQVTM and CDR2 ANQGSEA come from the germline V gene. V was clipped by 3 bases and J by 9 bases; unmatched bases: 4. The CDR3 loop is CSVDSLAGGEQFF. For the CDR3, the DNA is TGCAGCGTTGATAGCCTAGCGGGAGGTGAGCAGTTCTTC.

The CDR3 loop reads CASSLFPINNEQFF. The CDR3 DNA reads TGTGCCAGCAGTTTATTTCCCATAAACAATGAGCAGTTCTTC. V is TRBV27 and J is TRBJ2-1; no definite D call. The CDR3 is 14 residues long. Germline V CDR1 and CDR2: MNHEY, SMNVEV (reference sequence). Trimming shortened V by 1 base and J by 5 bases, and 9 bases separated the two germline ends.

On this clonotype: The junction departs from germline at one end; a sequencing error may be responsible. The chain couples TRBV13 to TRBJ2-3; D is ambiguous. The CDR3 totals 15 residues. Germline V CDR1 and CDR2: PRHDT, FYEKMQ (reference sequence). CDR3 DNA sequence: TGTGCCAGCAGCGTAGGACCAAGCACCACAGATACGCAGTATTTT. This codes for CASSVGPSTTDTQYF.

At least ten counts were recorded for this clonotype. In DNA form, the CDR3 reads TGTGCCAGCAGTTTTGCCCGCGAAGCTTTCTTT. As protein: CASSFAREAFF. This chain uses TRBV12-3 or TRBV12-4 with TRBJ1-1; D not resolved. The CDR3 contains 11 residues. Trimming shortened V by 3 bases and J by 8 bases, and 7 bases separated the two germline ends.

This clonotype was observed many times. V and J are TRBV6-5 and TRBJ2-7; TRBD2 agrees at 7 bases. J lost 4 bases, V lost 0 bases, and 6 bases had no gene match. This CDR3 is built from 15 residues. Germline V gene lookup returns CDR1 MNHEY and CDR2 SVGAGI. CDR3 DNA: TGTGCCAGCAGTTACTCGCCTAGCGGTCCTTACGAGCAGTACTTC. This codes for CASSYSPSGPYEQYF.

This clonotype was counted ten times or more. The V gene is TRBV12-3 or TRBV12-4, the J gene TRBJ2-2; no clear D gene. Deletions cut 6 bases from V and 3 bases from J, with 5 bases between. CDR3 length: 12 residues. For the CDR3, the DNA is TGTGCCAGCAGCCGAGACACCGGGGAGCTGTTTTTT. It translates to CASSRDTGELFF.

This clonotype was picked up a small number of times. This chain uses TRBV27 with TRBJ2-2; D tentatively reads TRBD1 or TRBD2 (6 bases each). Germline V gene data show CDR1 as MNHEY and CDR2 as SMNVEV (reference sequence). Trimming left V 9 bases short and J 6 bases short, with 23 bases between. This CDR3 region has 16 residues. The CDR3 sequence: CASRGPWGAQAGELFF. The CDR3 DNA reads TGTGCCAGTCGCGGTCCGTGGGGGGCGCAGGCCGGGGAGCTGTTTTTT.

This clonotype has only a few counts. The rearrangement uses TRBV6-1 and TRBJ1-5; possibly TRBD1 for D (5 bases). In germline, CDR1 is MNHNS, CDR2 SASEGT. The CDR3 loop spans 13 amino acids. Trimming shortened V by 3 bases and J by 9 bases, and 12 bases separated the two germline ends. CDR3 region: CASSDPGGRPQHF. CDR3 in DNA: TGTGCCAGCAGTGACCCGGGGGGTCGGCCCCAGCATTTT.